The present T cell receptor beta chain was sequenced within a study of shared clonotypes between healthy human individuals. This was a deep-level run. Clones were read by immunoSEQ multiplex PCR, and TCRdb kept only the in-frame ones, dropping some. Of about 480,000 clones listed, 79% are singletons. V shed 0 bases and J shed 5 bases, with 11 bases lying between them. Germline V CDR1 and CDR2: LGHNA, YSLEER. The CDR3 contains 14 residues. The donors, healthy adults who were HIV-negative, had experienced no recent acute infections or vaccinations. The chain links TRBV4-3 to TRBJ2-7, with D unresolved. The receptor was derived from a woman in her forties in good health. Some clones in this sample may be carry-over from other donors' samples. Sequenced: PBMCs. This CDR3 is CASSQDGRANEQYF. DNA for the CDR3: TGCGCCAGCAGCCAAGATGGTAGGGCTAACGAGCAGTACTTC.